This TCR beta chain was sequenced in a study of OX40 agonist ivuxolimab in advanced cancers. The study in broad terms: Ivuxolimab, which targeted the costimulatory receptor OX40 (CD134), was an agonistic, fully human IgG2 monoclonal antibody. Of the roughly 53 patients in dose escalation, some 19 had hepatocellular carcinoma, about 15 had melanoma, 9 had renal cell carcinoma and 9 had head and neck cancer. Prior anti-PD-1, anti-PD-L1 or anti-CTLA-4 therapy was permitted, and less than 45% of dose-escalation patients had received checkpoint inhibitors. The paper covers the monotherapy dose-escalation part of the phase I ivuxolimab trial, which included N ≈ 54 patients. Intravenous ivuxolimab was administered to patients every 2 weeks at six dose levels: 0.01, 0.1, 0.3, 1.5, 3 and 10 mg/kg. Peripheral TCRbeta sequencing was intended to test whether TCR sequence diversity was altered and clonal T-cell expansion was caused by ivuxolimab. In the dose-escalation cohort, 82.7% of patients were male, and the mean age was about 55 years, with a range of 23 to 79. Partial responses occurred in three dose-escalation patients: two with cutaneous melanoma and one with hepatocellular carcinoma. Summary of the overall study and its limitations: Partial responders in the 0.1-3.0 mg/kg groups had among the lowest normalized peripheral clonal expansion, especially among CD8+ T cells. After ivuxolimab, more expanded clones were found on average in CD8+ T cells than in CD4+ T cells. Antigen specificity was not determined for the clonally expanded peripheral T cells. At doses of 0.1 to 3.0 mg/kg, clonal expansion of both CD4+ and CD8+ T cells in blood was seen between baseline and week 6. Low levels of normalized T-cell clonal expansion were also seen in some patients who did not respond.

Per the germline V gene, SGHAT is the CDR1 and FQNNGV is the CDR2. V and J are truncated by 1 base and 2 bases respectively, leaving an intervening sequence of 17 bases. Spanning cysteine to phenylalanine, the CDR3 consists of 17 amino acids. Only CDR3 DNA remains: 51 bases, in frame from the first base. Patients with autoimmune disease history or receiving systemic immunosuppression were excluded from the trial. In every dose cohort, peripheral blood was drawn for TCR sequencing at baseline, cycle 4 day 1, and cycle 7 day 1. The samples were taken from a phase I, first-in-human, multicenter, open-label dose-escalation trial of ivuxolimab. Adults with locally advanced or metastatic head and neck squamous cell, hepatocellular, melanoma or renal cell carcinoma were enrolled in the trial. Before TCR sequencing, CD4+ T cells and CD8+ T cells were sorted from peripheral blood as separate populations. As for this clone: Its antigen is not yet known. No much larger clone exists at a distance of one base, and base qualities are not known.

For sequencing of the TCRbeta CDR3 region, genomic DNA was extracted from the sorted cells. The immunoSEQ Assay was used for sequencing of TCRbeta CDR3 regions. Here the immuneACCESS table is served through TCRdb, limited to in-frame sequences with V and J called. Missing clones are a known gap in these copies; in checked studies unresolved V genes cover under half, and the rest lacks a known reason. The sample records over 60,000 clones, approximately 90% of which are singletons. The ten most abundant clones make up roughly 0.38% of the sample. The chain couples TRBV11-2 to TRBJ2-5; the D region possibly corresponds to TRBD2 (6 bases align). The receptor was derived from an adult with an advanced solid tumor such as melanoma, head and neck, liver or kidney cancer. This specimen consisted of CD4+ or CD8+ T cells sorted from blood, obtained in a trial of the OX40 agonist ivuxolimab. DNA sequence: TGTGCCAGCAGCTTAGGGTTGCTGGCGGGGACTCAAGAGACCCAGTACTTC. Its protein is CASSLGLLAGTQETQYF.